This TCR beta chain comes out of a study of shared clonotypes between healthy human individuals. The assay was immunoSEQ multiplex PCR, and TCRdb's table has in-frame clones only and misses some. The sample shows around 690,000 clones, 90% of them seen only once. J lost 1 base, V lost 6 bases, and 6 bases had no gene match. This CDR3 is built from 14 residues. Germline assignment: CDR1 SQVTM and CDR2 ANQGSEA. V gene TRBV29-1 combines with J gene TRBJ1-1; TRBD1 matches at 9 bases. The TCR was taken from a man between 18 and 29 years old in good health. Some clones in this sample may be carry-over from other donors' samples. Sequencing was carried out using memory CD8+ T cells from PBMCs. The subset was: CD45RO+ cells pooled with CCR7-negative TemRA cells. The CDR3 sequence is CSVRDRDSNTEAFF. The CDR3 DNA sequence: TGCAGCGTCCGGGACAGGGACTCGAACACTGAAGCTTTCTTT. Using reference TRBV29-1 and TRBJ1-1 for the parts outside the CDR3, the full variable domain is SAVISQKPSRDICQRGTSLTIQCQVDSQVTMMFWYRQQPGQSLTLIATANQGSEATYESGFVIDKFPISRPNLTFSTLTVSNMSPEDSSIYLCSVRDRDSNTEAFFGQGTRLTVV.